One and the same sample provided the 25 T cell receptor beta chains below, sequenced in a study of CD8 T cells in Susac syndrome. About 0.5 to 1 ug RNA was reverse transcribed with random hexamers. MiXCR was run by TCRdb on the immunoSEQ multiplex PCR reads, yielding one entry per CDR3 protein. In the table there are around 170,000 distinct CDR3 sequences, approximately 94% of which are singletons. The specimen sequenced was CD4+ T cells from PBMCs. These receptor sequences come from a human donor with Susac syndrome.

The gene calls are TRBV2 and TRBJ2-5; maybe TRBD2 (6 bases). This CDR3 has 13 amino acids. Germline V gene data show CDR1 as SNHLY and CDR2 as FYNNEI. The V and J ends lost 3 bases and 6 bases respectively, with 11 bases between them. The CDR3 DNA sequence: TGTGCCAGCAGTGAGCAAGGAGGGAAGACCCAGTACTTC. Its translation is CASSEQGGKTQYF.

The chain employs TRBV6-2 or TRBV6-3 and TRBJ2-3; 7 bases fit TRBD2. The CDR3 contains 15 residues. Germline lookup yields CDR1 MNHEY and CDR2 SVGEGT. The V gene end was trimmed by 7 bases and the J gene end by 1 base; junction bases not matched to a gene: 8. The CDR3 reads CASTSPGRGTDTQYF. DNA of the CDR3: TGTGCCAGCACCTCACCAGGGAGGGGCACAGATACGCAGTATTTT.

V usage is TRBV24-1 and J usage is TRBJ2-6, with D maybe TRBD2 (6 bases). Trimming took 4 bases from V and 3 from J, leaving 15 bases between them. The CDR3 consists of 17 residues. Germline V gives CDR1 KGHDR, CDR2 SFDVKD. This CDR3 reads CATSDPRPGVGANVLTF. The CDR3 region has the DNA TGTGCCACCAGTGACCCCCGACCGGGGGTTGGGGCCAACGTCCTGACTTTC.

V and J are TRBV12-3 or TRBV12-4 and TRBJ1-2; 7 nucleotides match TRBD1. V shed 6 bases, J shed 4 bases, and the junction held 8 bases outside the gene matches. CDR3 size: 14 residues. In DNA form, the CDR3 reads TGTGCCAGCAGAGGACAGGCCCATGCCTATGGCTACACCTTC. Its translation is CASRGQAHAYGYTF.

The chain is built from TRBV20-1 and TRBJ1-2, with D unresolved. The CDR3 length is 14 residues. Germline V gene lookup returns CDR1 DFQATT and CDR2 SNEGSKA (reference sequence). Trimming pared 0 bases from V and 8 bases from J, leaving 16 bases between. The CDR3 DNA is TGCAGTGCTAGAGATGACACTGCCAATCCGGGCTACACCTTC. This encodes CSARDDTANPGYTF.

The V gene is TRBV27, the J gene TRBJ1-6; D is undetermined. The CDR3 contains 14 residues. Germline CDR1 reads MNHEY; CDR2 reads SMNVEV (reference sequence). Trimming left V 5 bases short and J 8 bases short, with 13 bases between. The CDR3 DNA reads TGTGCCAGCAGTCCGGGAGGTAACTATTCACCCCTCCACTTT. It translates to CASSPGGNYSPLHF.

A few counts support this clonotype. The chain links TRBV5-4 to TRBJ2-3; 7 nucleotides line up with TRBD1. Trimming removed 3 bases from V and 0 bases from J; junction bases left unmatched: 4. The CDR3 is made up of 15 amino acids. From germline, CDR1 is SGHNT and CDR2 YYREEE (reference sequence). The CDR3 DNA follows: TGTGCCAGCAGCTCAAGACAGGGCAGCACAGATACGCAGTATTTT. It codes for CASSSRQGSTDTQYF.

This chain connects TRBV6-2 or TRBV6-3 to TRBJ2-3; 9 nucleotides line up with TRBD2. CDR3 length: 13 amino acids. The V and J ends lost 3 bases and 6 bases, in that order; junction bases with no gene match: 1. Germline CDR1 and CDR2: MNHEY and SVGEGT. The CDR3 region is CASSYGTSDTQYF. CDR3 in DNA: TGTGCCAGCAGTTATGGGACTAGCGATACGCAGTATTTT.

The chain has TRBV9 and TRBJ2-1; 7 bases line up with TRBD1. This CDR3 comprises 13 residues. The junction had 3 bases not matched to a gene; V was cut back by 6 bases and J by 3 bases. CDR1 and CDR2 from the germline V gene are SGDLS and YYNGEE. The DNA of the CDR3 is TGTGCCAGCACCAGGGGGAACTACAATGAGCAGTTCTTC. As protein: CASTRGNYNEQFF.

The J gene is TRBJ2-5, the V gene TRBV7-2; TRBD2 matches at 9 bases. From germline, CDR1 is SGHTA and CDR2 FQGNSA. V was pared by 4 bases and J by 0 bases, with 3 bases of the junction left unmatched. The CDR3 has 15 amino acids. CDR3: CASSSSGANQETQYF. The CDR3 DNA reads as TGTGCCAGCAGCTCTAGCGGGGCGAACCAAGAGACCCAGTACTTC.

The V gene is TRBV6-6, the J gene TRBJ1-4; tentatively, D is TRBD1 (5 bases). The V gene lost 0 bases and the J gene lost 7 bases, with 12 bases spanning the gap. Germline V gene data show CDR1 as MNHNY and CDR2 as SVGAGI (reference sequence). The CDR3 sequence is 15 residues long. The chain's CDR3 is CASSYSTGQSEKLFF. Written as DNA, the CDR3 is TGTGCCAGCAGTTACTCGACGGGGCAGAGTGAAAAACTGTTTTTT.

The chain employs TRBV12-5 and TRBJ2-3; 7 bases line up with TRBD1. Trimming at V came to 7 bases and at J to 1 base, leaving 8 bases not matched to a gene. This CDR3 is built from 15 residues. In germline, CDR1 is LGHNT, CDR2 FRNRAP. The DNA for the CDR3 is TGTGCTAGTGCCCTGAGGGGGCAAGGCACAGATACGCAGTATTTT. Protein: CASALRGQGTDTQYF.

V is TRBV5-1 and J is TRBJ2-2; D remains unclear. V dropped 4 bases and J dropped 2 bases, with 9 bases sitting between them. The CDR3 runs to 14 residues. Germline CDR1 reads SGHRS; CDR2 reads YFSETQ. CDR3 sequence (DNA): TGCGCCAGCAGCCCCTATAGTAACACCGGGGAGCTGTTTTTT. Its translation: CASSPYSNTGELFF.

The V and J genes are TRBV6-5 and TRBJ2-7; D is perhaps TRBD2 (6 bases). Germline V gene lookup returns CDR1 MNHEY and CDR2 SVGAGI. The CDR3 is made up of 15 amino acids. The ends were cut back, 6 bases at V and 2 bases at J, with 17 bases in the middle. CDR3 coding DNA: TGTGCCAGCAGCTCCGCCGGGACGGGAGCCTACGAGCAGTACTTC. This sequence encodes CASSSAGTGAYEQYF.

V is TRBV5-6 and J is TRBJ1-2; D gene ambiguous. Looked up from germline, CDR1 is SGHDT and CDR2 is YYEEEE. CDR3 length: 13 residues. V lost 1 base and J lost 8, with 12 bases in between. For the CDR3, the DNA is TGTGCCAGCAGCTTGCGTGAAGGCTTAGGCTACACCTTC. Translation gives CASSLREGLGYTF.

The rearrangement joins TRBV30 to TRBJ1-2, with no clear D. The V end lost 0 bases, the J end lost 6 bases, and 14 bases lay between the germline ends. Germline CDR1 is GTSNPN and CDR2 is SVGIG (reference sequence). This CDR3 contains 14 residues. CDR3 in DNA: TGTGCCTGGAGTGTAGGGCGGGCAGGAAATGGCTACACCTTC. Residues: CAWSVGRAGNGYTF. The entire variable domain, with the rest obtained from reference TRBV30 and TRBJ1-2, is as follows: SQTIHQWPATLVQPVGSPLSLECTVEGTSNPNLYWYRQAAGRGLQLLFYSVGIGQISSEVPQNLSASRPQDRQFILSSKKLLLSDSGFYLCAWSVGRAGNGYTFGSGTRLTVV.

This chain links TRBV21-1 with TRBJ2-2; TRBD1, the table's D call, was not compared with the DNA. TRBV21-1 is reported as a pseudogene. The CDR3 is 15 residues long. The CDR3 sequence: CASSKGGILNGELFF. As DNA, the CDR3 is TGTGCCAGCAGCAAAGGGGGGATACTGAACGGGGAGCTGTTTTTT.

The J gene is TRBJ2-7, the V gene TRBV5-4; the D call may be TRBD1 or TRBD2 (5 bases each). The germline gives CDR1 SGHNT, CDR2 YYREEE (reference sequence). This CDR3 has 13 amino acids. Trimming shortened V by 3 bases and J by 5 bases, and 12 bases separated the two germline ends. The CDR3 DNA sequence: TGTGCCAGCAGCTGGCCCGGGACCAACGAGCAGTACTTC. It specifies CASSWPGTNEQYF.

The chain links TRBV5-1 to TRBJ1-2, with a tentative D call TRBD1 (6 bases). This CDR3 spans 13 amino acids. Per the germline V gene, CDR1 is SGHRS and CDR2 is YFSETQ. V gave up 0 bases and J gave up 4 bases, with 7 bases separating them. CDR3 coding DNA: TGCGCCAGCAGCTTGGTACAGGGCTATGGCTACACCTTC. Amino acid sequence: CASSLVQGYGYTF.

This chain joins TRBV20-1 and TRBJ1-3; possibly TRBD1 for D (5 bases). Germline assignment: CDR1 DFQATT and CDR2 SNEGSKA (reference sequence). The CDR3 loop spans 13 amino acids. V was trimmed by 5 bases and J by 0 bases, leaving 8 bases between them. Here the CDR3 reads CSAPTASGNTIYF. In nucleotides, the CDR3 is TGCAGTGCTCCGACAGCCTCTGGAAACACCATATATTTT.

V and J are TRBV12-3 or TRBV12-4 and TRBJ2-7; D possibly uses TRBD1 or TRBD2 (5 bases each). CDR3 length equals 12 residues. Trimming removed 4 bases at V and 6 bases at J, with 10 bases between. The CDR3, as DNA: TGTGCCAGCAGTTGGGGGTGGTTCGAGCAGTACTTC. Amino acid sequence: CASSWGWFEQYF.

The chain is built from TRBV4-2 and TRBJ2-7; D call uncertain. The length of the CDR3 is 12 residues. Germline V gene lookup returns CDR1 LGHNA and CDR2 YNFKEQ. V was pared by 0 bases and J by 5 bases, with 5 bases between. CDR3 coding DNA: TGTGCCAGCAGCCAAGATTGGAACGAGCAGTACTTC. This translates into CASSQDWNEQYF.

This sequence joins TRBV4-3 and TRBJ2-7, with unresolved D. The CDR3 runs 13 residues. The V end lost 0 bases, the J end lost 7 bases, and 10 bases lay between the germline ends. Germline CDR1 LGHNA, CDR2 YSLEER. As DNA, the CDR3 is TGCGCCAGCAGCCAAGATCGCCATAGGGAGCAGTACTTC. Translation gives CASSQDRHREQYF.

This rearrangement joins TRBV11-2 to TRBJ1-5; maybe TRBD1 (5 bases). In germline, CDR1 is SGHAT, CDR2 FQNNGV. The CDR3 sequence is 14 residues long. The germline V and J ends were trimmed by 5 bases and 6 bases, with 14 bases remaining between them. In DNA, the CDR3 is TGTGCCAGCAGCCAAGACAGTTCTCGTCAGCCCCAGCATTTT. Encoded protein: CASSQDSSRQPQHF.

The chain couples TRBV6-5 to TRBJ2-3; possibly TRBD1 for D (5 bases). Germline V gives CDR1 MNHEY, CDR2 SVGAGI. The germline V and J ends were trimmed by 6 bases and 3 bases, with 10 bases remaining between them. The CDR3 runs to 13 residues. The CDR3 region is CASRRQFTDTQYF. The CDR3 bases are TGTGCCAGCAGACGACAGTTTACAGATACGCAGTATTTT.